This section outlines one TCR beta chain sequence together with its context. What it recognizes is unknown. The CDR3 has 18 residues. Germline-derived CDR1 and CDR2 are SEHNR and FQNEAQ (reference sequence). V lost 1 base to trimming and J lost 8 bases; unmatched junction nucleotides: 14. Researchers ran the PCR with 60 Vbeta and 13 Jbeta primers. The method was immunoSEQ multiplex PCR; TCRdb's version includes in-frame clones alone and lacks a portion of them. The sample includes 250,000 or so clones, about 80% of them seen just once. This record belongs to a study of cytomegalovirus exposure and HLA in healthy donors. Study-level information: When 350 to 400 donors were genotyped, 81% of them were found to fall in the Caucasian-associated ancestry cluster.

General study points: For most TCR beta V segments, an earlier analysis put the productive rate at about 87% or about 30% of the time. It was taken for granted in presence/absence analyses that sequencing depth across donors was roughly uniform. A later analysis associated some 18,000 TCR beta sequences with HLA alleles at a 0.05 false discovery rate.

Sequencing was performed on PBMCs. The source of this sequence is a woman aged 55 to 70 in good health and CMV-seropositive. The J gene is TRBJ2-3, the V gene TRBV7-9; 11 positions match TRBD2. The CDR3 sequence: CASSLGMGVLAGVRTQYF. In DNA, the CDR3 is TGTGCCAGCAGCTTAGGAATGGGGGTACTAGCGGGAGTGCGTACGCAGTATTTT. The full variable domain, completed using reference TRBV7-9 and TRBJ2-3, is DTGVSQNPRHKITKRGQNVTFRCDPISEHNRLYWYRQTLGQGPEFLTYFQNEAQLEKSRLLSDRFSAERPKGSFSTLEIQRTEQGDSAMYLCASSLGMGVLAGVRTQYFGPGTRLTVL.